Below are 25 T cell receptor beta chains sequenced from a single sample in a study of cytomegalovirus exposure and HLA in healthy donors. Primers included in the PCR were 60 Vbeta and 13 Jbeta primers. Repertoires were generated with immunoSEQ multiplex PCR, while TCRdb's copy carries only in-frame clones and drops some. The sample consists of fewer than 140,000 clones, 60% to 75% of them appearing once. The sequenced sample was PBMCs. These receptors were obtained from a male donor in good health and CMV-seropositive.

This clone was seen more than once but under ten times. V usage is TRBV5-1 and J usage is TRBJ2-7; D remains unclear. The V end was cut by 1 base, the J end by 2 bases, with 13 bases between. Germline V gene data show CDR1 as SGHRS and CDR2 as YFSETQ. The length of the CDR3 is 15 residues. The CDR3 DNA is TGCGCCAGCAGCTTGACCGGCGGTTCCACCTACGAGCAGTACTTC. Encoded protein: CASSLTGGSTYEQYF.

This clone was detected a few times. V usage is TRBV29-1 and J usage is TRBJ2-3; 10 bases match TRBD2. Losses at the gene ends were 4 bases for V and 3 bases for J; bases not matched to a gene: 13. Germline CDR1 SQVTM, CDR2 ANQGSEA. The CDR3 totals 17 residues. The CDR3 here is CSVVALPSGRGTDTQYF. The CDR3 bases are TGCAGCGTTGTGGCCCTTCCTAGCGGGAGAGGTACAGATACGCAGTATTTT.

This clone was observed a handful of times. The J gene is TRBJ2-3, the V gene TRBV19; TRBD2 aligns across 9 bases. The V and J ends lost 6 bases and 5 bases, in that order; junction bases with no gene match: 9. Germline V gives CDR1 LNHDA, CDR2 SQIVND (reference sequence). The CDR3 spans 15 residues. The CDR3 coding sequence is TGTGCCAGTAGCCTGGGTCTAGCGGGAATAGATACGCAGTATTTT. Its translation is CASSLGLAGIDTQYF. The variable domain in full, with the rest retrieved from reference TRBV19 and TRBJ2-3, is DGGITQSPKYLFRKEGQNVTLSCEQNLNHDAMYWYRQDPGQGLRLIYYSQIVNDFQKGDIAEGYSVSREKKESFPLTVTSAQKNPTAFYLCASSLGLAGIDTQYFGPGTRLTVL.

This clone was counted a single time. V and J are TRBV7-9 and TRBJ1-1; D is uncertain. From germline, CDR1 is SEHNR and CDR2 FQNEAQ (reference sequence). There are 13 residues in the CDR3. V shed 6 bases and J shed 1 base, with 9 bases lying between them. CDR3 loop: CASSPPTNTEAFF. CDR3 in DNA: TGTGCCAGCAGTCCCCCTACGAACACTGAAGCTTTCTTT.

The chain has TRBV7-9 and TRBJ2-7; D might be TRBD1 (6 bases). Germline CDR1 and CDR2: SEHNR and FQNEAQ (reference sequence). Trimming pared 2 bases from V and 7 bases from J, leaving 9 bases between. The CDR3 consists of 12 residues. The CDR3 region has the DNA TGTGCCAGCAGCTTAAGTCAGGGGGAGCAGTACTTC. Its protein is CASSLSQGEQYF. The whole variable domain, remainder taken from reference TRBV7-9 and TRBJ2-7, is DTGVSQNPRHKITKRGQNVTFRCDPISEHNRLYWYRQTLGQGPEFLTYFQNEAQLEKSRLLSDRFSAERPKGSFSTLEIQRTEQGDSAMYLCASSLSQGEQYFGPGTRLTVT.

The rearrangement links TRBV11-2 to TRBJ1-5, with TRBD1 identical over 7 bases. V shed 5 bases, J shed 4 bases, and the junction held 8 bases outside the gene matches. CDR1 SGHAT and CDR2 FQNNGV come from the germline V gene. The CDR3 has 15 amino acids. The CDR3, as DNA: TGTGCCAGCAGCCAAGGGACAGTTCCTAATCAGCCCCAGCATTTT. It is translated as CASSQGTVPNQPQHF. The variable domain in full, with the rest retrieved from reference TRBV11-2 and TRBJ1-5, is EAGVAQSPRYKIIEKRQSVAFWCNPISGHATLYWYQQILGQGPKLLIQFQNNGVVDDSQLPKDRFSAERLKGVDSTLKIQPAKLEDSAVYLCASSQGTVPNQPQHFGDGTRLSIL.

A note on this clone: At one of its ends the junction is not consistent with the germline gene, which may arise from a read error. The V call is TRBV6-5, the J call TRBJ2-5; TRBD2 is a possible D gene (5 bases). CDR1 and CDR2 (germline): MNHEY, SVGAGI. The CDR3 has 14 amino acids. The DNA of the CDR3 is TGTGCCAGCAAAGTAGGGCGGGTTCAAGAGATCCAGTACTTC. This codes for CASKVGRVQEIQYF.

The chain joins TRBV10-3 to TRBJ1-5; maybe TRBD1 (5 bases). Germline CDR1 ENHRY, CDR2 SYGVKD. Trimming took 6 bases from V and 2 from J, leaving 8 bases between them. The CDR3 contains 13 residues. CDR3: CAISGGGNQPQHF. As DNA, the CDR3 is TGTGCCATCAGCGGGGGTGGCAATCAGCCCCAGCATTTT.

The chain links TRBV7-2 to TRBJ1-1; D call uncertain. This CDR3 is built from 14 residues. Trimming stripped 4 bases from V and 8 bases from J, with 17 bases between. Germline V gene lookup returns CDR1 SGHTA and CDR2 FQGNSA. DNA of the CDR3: TGTGCCAGCAGCTGGCGCGGGCCGGCCCGCGAAGCTTTCTTT. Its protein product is CASSWRGPAREAFF.

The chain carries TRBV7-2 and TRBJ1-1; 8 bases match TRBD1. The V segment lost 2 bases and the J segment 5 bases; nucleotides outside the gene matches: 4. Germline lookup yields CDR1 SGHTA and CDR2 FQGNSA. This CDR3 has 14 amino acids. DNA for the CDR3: TGTGCCAGCAGCTTAACCCAGGGGGCAACTGAAGCTTTCTTT. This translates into CASSLTQGATEAFF.

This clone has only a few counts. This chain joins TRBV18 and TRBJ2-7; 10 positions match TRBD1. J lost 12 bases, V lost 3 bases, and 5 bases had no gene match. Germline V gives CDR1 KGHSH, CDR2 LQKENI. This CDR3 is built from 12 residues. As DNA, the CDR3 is TGTGCCAGCTCACCGGACAGGGGGTCTCTGTACTTC. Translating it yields CASSPDRGSLYF.

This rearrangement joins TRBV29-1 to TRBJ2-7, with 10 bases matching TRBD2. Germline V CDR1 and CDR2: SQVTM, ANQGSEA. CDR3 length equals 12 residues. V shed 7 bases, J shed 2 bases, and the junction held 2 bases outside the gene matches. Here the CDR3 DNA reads TGCAGCGCTGGGACTAGCGCCTACGAGCAGTACTTC. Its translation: CSAGTSAYEQYF.

CDR3 DNA: TGTGCCAGCAGAGGACAGGGGGCTCGAGGCTACACCTTC. It specifies CASRGQGARGYTF. The V call is TRBV2, the J call TRBJ1-2; 11 bases map to TRBD1. This CDR3 comprises 13 residues. V dropped 6 bases and J dropped 8; count of bases not matched to a gene: 5. CDR1 is SNHLY, CDR2 FYNNEI, per germline. Looking up the rest from reference TRBV2 and TRBJ1-2 gives the full variable domain: EPEVTQTPSHQVTQMGQEVILRCVPISNHLYFYWYRQILGQKVEFLVSFYNNEISEKSEIFDDQFSVERPDGSNFTLKIRSTKLEDSAMYFCASRGQGARGYTFGSGTRLTVV.

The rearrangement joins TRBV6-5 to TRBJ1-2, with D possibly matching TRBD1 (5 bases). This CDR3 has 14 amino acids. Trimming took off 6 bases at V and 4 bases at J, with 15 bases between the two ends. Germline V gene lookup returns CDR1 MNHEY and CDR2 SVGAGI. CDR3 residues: CASSPSQGGYGYTF. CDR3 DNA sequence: TGTGCCAGCAGCCCTTCCCAGGGCGGCTATGGCTACACCTTC.

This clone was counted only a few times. The CDR3 DNA follows: TGCAGCGGACGGACAGGCCTTAACACTGAAGCTTTCTTT. Residues: CSGRTGLNTEAFF. This chain uses TRBV29-1 with TRBJ1-1, with 7 positions matching TRBD1. CDR1 and CDR2 (germline): SQVTM, ANQGSEA. The V gene end was trimmed by 7 bases and the J gene end by 2 bases; junction bases not matched to a gene: 7. The CDR3 has 13 amino acids.

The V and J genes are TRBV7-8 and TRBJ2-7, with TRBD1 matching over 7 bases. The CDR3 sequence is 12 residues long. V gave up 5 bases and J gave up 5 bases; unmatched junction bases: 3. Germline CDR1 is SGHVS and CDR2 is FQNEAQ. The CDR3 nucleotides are TGTGCCAGCAGCAGACAGGGAAACGAGCAGTACTTC. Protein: CASSRQGNEQYF.

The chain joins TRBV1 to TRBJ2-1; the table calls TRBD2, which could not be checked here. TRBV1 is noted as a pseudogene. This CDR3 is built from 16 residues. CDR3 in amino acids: CTSSPLQREVHNEQFF. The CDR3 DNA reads TGCACCAGCAGCCCCCTGCAGCGGGAGGTCCACAATGAGCAGTTCTTC.

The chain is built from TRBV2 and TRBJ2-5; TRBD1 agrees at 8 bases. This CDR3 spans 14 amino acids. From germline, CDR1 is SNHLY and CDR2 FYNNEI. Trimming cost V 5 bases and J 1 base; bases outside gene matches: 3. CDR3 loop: CASSRQGTQETQYF. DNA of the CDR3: TGTGCCAGCAGTAGACAGGGGACCCAAGAGACCCAGTACTTC. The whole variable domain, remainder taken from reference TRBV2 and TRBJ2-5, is EPEVTQTPSHQVTQMGQEVILRCVPISNHLYFYWYRQILGQKVEFLVSFYNNEISEKSEIFDDQFSVERPDGSNFTLKIRSTKLEDSAMYFCASSRQGTQETQYFGPGTRLLVL.

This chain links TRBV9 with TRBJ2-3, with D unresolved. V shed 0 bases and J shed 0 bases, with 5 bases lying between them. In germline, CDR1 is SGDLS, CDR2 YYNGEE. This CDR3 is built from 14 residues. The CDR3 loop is CASSVDPSTDTQYF. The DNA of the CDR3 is TGTGCCAGCAGCGTAGATCCTAGCACAGATACGCAGTATTTT. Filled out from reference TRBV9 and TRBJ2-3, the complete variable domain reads DSGVTQTPKHLITATGQRVTLRCSPRSGDLSVYWYQQSLDQGLQFLIQYYNGEERAKGNILERFSAQQFPDLHSELNLSSLELGDSALYFCASSVDPSTDTQYFGPGTRLTVL.

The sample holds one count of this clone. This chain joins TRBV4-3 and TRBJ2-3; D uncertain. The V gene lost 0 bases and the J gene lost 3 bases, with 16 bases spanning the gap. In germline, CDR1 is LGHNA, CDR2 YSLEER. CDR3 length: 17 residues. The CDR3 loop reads CASSQDLNILGTDTQYF. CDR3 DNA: TGCGCCAGCAGCCAAGATCTTAACATCCTAGGAACAGATACGCAGTATTTT.

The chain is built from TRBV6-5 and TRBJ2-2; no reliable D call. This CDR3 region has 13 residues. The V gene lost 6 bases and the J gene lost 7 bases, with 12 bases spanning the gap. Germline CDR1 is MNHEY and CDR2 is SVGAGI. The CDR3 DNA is TGTGCCAGCAGGAGATCGAGCATCGGGGAGCTGTTTTTT. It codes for CASRRSSIGELFF.

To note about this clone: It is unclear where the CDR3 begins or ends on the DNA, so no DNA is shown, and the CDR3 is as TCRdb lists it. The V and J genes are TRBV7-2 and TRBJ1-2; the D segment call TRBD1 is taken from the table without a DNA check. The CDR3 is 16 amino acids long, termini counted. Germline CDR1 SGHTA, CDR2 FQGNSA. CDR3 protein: CASSLVWGQGSGGYPF.

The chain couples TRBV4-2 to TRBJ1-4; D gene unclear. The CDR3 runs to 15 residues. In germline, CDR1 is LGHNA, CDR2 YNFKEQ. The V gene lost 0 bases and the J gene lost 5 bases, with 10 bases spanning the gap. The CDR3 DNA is TGTGCCAGCAGCCAAGACGGGTCTTTGAATGAAAAACTGTTTTTT. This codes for CASSQDGSLNEKLFF.

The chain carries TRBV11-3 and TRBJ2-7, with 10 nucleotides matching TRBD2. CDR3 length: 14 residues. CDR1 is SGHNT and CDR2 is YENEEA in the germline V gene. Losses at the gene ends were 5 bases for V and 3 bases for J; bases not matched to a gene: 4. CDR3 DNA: TGTGCCAGCAGCCGATGGACTAGCGGCTACGAGCAGTACTTC. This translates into CASSRWTSGYEQYF.

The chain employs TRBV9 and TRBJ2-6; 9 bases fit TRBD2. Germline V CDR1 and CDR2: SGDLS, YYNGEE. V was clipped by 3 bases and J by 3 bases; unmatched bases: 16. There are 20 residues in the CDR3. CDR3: CASSGGVRRGRAFGANVLTF. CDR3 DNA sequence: TGTGCCAGCAGCGGGGGGGTACGACGCGGGAGGGCCTTTGGGGCCAACGTCCTGACTTTC.